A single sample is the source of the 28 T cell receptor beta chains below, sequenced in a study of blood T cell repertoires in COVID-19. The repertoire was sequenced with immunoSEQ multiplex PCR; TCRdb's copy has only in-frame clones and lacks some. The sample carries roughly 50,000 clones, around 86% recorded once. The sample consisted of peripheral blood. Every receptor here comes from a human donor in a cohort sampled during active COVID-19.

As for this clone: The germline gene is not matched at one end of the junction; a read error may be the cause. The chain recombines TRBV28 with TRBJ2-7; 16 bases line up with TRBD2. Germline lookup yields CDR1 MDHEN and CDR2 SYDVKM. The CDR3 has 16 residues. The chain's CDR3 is CASSLWGTSGRVYLHF. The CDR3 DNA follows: TGTGCCAGCAGTTTATGGGGGACTAGCGGGAGGGTCTATTTACACTTC.

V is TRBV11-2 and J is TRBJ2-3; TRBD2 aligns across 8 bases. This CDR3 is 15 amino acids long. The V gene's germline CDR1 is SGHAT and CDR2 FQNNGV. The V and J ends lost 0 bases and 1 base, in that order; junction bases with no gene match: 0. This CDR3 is CASSLELAGTDTQYF. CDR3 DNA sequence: TGTGCCAGCAGCTTAGAACTAGCGGGCACAGATACGCAGTATTTT.

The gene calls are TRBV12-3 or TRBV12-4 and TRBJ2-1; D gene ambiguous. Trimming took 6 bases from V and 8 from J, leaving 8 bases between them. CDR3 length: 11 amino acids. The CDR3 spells CASRLNHEQFF. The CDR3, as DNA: TGTGCCAGCAGACTTAACCATGAGCAGTTCTTC.

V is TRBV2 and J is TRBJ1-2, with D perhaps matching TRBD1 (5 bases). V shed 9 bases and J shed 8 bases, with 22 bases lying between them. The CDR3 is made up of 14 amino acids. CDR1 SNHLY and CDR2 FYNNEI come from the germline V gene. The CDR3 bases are TGTGCCAGTGACGGGGGGAGAGGGTATGGAGGCTACACCTTC. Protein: CASDGGRGYGGYTF.

Written as DNA, the CDR3 is TGCGCCAGCAGCTTAGCAACAGATACGCAGTATTTT. This gives the protein CASSLATDTQYF. V usage is TRBV5-1 and J usage is TRBJ2-3; D not resolved. Germline-derived CDR1 and CDR2 are SGHRS and YFSETQ. V was clipped by 2 bases and J by 3 bases, with 4 bases between them. The CDR3 length is 12 residues.

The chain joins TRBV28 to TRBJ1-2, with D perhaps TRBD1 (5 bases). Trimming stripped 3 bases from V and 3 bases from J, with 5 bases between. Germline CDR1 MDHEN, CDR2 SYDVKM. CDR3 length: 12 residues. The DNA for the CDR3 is TGTGCCAGCAGTTTCAGGGACTATGGCTACACCTTC. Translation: CASSFRDYGYTF.

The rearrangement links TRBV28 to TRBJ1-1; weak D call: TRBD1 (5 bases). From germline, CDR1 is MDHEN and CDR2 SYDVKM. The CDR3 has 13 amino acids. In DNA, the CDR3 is TGTGCGGCGCAGGGCCCGACCGTCGGTGAAGCTTTCTTT. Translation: CAAQGPTVGEAFF.

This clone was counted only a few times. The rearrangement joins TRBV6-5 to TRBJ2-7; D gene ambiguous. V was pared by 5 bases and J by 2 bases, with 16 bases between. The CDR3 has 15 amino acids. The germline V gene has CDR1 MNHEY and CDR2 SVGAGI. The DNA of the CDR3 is TGTGCCAGCAGTCCCGATAAAACAGCCACCTACGAGCAGTACTTC. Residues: CASSPDKTATYEQYF.

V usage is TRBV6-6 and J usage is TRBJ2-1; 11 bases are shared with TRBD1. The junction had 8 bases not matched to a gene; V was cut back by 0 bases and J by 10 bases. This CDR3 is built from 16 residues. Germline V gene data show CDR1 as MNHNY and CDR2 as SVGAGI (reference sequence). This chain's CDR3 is CASSYSRRGQGGEQFF. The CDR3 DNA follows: TGTGCCAGCAGTTACTCGAGGCGGGGACAGGGGGGAGAGCAGTTCTTC.

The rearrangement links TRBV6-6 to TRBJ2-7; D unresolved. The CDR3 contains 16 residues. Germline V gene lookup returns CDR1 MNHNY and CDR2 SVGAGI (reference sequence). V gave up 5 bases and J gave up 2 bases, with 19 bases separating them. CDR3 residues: CASSNHGAMVPYEQYF. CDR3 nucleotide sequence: TGTGCCAGCAGTAACCACGGAGCAATGGTTCCCTACGAGCAGTACTTC.

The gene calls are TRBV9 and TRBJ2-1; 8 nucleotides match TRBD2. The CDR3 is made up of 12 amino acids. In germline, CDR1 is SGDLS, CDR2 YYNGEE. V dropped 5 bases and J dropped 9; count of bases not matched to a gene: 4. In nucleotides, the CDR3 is TGTGCCAGCAGGAGCGGGGGTGGTGAGCAGTTCTTC. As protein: CASRSGGGEQFF.

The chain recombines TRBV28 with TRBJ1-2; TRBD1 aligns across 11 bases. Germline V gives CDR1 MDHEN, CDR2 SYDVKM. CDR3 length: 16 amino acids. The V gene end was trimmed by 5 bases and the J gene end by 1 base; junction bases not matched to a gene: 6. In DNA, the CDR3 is TGTGCCAGCAGTCTTTCCGGGACAGGGGGTAACTATGGCTACACCTTC. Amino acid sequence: CASSLSGTGGNYGYTF.

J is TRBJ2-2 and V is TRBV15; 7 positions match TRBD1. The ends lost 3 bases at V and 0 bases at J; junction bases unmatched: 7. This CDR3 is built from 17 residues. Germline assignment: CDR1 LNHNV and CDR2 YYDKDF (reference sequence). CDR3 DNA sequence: TGTGCCACCAGCAGTACACCGGGACAGTCGAACACCGGGGAGCTGTTTTTT. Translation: CATSSTPGQSNTGELFF.

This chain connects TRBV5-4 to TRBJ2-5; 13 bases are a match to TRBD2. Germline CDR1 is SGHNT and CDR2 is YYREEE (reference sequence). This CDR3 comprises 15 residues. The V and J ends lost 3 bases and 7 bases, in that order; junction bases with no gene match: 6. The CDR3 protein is CASSSGLAGKGTQYF. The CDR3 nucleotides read TGTGCCAGCAGCTCGGGACTAGCGGGAAAGGGGACCCAGTACTTC.

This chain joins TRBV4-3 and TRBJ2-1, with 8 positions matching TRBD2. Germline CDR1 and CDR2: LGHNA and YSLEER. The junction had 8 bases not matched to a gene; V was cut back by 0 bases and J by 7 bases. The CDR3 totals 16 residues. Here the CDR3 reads CASSQDSGLGRNEQFF. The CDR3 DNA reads TGCGCCAGCAGCCAAGATTCGGGACTAGGTCGGAATGAGCAGTTCTTC.

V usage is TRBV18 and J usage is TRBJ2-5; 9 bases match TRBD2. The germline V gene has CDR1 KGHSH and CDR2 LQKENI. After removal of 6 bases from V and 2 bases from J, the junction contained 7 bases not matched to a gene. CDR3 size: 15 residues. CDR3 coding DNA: TGTGCCAGCTCCCTTGGGACTAGCCGACAAGAGACCCAGTACTTC. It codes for CASSLGTSRQETQYF. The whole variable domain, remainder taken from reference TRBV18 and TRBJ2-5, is NAGVMQNPRHLVRRRGQEARLRCSPMKGHSHVYWYRQLPEEGLKFMVYLQKENIIDESGMPKERFSAEFPKEGPSILRIQQVVRGDSAAYFCASSLGTSRQETQYFGPGTRLLVL.

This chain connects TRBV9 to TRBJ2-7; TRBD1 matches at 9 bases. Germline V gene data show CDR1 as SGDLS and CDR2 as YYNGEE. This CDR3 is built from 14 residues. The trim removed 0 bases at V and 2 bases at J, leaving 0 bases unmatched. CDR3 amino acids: CASSVGDRAYEQYF. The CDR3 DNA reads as TGTGCCAGCAGCGTAGGGGACAGGGCCTACGAGCAGTACTTC.

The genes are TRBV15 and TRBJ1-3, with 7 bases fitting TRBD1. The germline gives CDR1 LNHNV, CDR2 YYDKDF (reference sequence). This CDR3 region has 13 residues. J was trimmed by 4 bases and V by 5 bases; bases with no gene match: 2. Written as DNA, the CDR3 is TGTGCCACCAGCGACAGGGCCGGAAACACCATATATTTT. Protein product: CATSDRAGNTIYF.

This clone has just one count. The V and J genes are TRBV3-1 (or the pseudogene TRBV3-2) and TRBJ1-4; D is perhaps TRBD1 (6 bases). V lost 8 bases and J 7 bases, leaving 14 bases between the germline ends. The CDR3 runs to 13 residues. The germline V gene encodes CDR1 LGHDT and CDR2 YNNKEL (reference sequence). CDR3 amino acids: CASRQAGAEKLFF. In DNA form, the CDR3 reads TGTGCCAGCCGTCAGGCGGGGGCTGAAAAACTGTTTTTT.

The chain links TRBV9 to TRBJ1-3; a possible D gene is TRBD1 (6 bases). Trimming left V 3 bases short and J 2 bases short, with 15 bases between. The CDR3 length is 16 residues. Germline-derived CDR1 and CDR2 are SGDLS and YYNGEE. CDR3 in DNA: TGTGCCAGCAGCGAACTGGACAGTCTGACTGGAAACACCATATATTTT. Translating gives CASSELDSLTGNTIYF. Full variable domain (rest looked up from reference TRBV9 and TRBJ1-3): DSGVTQTPKHLITATGQRVTLRCSPRSGDLSVYWYQQSLDQGLQFLIQYYNGEERAKGNILERFSAQQFPDLHSELNLSSLELGDSALYFCASSELDSLTGNTIYFGEGSWLTVV.

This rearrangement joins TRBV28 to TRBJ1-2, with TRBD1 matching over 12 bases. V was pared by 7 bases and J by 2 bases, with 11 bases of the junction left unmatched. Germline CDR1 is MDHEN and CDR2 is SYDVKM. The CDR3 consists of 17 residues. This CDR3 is CASITTGTGGANYGYTF. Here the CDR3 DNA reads TGTGCCAGCATCACGACGGGGACAGGGGGCGCAAACTATGGCTACACCTTC.

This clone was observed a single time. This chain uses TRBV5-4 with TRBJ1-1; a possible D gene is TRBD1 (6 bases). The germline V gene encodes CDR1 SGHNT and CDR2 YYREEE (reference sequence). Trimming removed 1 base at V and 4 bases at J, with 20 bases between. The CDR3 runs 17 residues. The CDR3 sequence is CASSLTIGRGQVTEAFF. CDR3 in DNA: TGTGCCAGCAGCTTGACGATCGGCAGGGGTCAGGTCACTGAAGCTTTCTTT.

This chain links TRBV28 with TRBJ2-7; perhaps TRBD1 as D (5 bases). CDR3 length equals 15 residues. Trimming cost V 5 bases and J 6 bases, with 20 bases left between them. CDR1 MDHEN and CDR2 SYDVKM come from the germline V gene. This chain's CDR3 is CASSPGGQGWSEQYF. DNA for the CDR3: TGTGCCAGCAGTCCCGGTGGGCAGGGTTGGAGCGAGCAGTACTTC.

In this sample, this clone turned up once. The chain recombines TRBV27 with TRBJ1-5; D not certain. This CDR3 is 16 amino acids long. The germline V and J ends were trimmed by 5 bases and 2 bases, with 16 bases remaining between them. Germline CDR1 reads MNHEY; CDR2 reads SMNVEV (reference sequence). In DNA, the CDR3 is TGTGCCAGCAGTCCCGGGATCATTGTTCGCAATCAGCCCCAGCATTTT. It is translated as CASSPGIIVRNQPQHF.

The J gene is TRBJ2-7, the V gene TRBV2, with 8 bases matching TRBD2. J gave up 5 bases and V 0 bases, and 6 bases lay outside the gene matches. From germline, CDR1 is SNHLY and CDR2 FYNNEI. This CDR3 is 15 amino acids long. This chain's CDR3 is CASSEALYGGDEQYF. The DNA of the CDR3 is TGTGCCAGCAGTGAAGCGCTGTACGGGGGGGACGAGCAGTACTTC.

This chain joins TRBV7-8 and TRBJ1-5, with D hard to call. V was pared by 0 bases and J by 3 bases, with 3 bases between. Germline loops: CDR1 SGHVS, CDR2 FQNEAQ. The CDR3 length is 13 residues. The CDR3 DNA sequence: TGTGCCAGCAGCTTAGCGTACAATCAGCCCCAGCATTTT. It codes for CASSLAYNQPQHF.

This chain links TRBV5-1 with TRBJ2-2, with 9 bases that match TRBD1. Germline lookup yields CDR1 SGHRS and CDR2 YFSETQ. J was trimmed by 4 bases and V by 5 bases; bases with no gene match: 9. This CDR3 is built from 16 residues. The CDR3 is CASREDRGSFTGELFF. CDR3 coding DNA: TGCGCCAGCAGAGAGGACAGGGGAAGTTTCACCGGGGAGCTGTTTTTT.

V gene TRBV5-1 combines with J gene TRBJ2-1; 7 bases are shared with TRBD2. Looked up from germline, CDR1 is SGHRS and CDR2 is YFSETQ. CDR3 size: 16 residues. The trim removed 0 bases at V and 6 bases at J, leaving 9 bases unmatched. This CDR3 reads CASSLASGEGPNEQFF. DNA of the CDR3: TGCGCCAGCAGCTTGGCCTCGGGGGAGGGCCCCAATGAGCAGTTCTTC.